The clone carrying this T cell receptor beta chain was observed a single time. As yet, its antigen is unknown. Using immunoSEQ multiplex PCR, the repertoire was profiled, and TCRdb retains in-frame clones only, with some absent. The sample lists fewer than 8,000 clones, approximately 80% seen once, with more than 4% in the top ten. The data stem from a study of PD-1 blockade in classical Hodgkin lymphoma. Overall study: Administration of nivolumab to patients was at 3 mg/kg intravenously every 2 weeks. General study findings and limits: Reports indicated that newly diagnosed patients had lower baseline TCR diversity than healthy donors did.

The V end was cut by 0 bases, the J end by 10 bases, with 16 bases between. This CDR3 has 15 residues. Germline V gives CDR1 LGHNA, CDR2 YSLEER. Relapse after autologous stem cell transplantation occurred in every patient, and brentuximab vedotin exposure varied. Thawed PBMCs underwent magnetic negative selection to yield purified CD4+ T cells. Source: CD4+ T cells from blood, taken at baseline. The TCR originated in a human donor with classical Hodgkin lymphoma. The rearrangement links TRBV4-3 to TRBJ2-1; D is perhaps TRBD1 or TRBD2 (5 bases each). The CDR3 sequence is CASSQDTERGWEQFF. CDR3 nucleotide sequence: TGCGCCAGCAGCCAAGATACAGAGAGGGGATGGGAGCAGTTCTTC.